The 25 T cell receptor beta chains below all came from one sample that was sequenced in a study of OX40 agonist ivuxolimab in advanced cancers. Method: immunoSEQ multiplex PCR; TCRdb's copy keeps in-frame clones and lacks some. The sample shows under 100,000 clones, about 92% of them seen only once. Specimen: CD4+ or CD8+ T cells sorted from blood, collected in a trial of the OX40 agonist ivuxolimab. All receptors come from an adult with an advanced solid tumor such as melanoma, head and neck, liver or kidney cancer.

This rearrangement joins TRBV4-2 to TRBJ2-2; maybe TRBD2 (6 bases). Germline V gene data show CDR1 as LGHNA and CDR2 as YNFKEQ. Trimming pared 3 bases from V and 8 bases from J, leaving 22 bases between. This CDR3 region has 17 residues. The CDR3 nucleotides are TGTGCCAGCAGCCACCCTCTCGAGACGGGAGCAACGGGGGAGCTGTTTTTT. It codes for CASSHPLETGATGELFF.

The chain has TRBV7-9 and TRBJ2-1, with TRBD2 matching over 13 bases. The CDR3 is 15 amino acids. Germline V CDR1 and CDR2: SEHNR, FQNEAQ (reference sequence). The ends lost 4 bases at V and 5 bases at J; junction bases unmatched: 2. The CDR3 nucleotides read TGTGCCAGCAGCTCTGGACTAGCGGGGGACAATGAGCAGTTCTTC. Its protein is CASSSGLAGDNEQFF.

The CDR3 region has the DNA TGCAGCGTTGAAGATTACAGGGGGCAGGGAGAAAAACTGTTTTTT. Its protein product is CSVEDYRGQGEKLFF. This chain links TRBV29-1 with TRBJ1-4, with 9 bases matching TRBD1. Germline lookup yields CDR1 SQVTM and CDR2 ANQGSEA. The CDR3 runs to 15 residues. After removal of 0 bases from V and 8 bases from J, the junction contained 7 bases not matched to a gene.

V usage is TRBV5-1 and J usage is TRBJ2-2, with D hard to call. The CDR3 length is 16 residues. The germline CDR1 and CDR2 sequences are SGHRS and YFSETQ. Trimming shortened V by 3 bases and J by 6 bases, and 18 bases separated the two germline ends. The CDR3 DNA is TGCGCCAGCAGCTCCGGTCCCGGGTTTATATCCGGGGAGCTGTTTTTT. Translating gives CASSSGPGFISGELFF.

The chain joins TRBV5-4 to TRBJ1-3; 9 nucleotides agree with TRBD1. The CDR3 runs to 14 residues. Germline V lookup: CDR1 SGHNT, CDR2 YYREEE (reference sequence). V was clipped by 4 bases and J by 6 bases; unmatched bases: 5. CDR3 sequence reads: CASSARTGENTIYF. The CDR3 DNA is TGTGCCAGCAGCGCTCGGACAGGGGAAAACACCATATATTTT.

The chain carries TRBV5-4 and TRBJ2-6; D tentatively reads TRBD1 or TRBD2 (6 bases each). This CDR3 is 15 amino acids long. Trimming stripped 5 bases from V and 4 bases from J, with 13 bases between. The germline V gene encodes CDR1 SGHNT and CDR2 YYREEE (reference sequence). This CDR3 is CASSWGAGGANVLTF. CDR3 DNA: TGTGCCAGCAGTTGGGGGGCGGGAGGGGCCAACGTCCTGACTTTC.

This CDR3 is CASSLWGTSMYEQYF. Here the CDR3 DNA reads TGTGCCAGCAGCTTATGGGGGACTAGTATGTACGAGCAGTACTTC. The chain couples TRBV11-2 to TRBJ2-7; TRBD2 agrees at 8 bases. The trim removed 2 bases at V and 4 bases at J, leaving 7 bases unmatched. CDR1 is SGHAT, CDR2 FQNNGV, per germline. This CDR3 region has 15 residues.

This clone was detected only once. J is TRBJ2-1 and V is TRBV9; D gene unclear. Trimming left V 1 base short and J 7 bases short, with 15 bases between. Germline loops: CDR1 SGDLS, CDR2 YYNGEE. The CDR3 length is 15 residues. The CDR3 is CASSVFSTQDNEQFF. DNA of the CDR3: TGTGCCAGCAGCGTATTTAGCACCCAAGATAATGAGCAGTTCTTC.

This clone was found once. The CDR3 DNA reads TGTGCCAGCAGCTTGGATATGGGATTACCCAATGAAAAACTGTTTTTT. It encodes CASSLDMGLPNEKLFF. The chain links TRBV5-5 to TRBJ1-4; D remains unclear. The V gene's germline CDR1 is SGHKS and CDR2 YYEKEE (reference sequence). With 0 bases removed from V and 5 bases from J, the gap between germline ends came to 14 bases. CDR3 length equals 16 residues. The full variable domain, its missing parts supplied by reference TRBV5-5 and TRBJ1-4, is DAGVTQSPTHLIKTRGQQVTLRCSPISGHKSVSWYQQVLGQGPQFIFQYYEKEERGRGNFPDRFSARQFPNYSSELNVNALLLGDSALYLCASSLDMGLPNEKLFFGSGTQLSVL.

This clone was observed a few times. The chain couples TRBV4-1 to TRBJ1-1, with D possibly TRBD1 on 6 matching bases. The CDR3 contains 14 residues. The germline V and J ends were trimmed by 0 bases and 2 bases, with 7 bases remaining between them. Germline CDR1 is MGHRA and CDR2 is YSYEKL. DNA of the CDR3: TGCGCCAGCAGCCAAGACAGGGGTAACACTGAAGCTTTCTTT. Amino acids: CASSQDRGNTEAFF.

The CDR3 region has the DNA TGTGCCTGGAGTGTCCCATTAGCGGGAGGGCCATACAATGAGCAGTTCTTC. Its translation is CAWSVPLAGGPYNEQFF. The V and J genes are TRBV30 and TRBJ2-1, with TRBD2 matching over 11 bases. The CDR3 runs 17 residues. J lost 4 bases, V lost 0 bases, and 8 bases had no gene match. The germline CDR1 and CDR2 sequences are GTSNPN and SVGIG (reference sequence).

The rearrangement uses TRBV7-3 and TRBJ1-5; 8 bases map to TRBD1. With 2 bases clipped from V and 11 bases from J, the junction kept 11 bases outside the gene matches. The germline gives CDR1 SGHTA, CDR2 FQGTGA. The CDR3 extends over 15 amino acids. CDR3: CASSLADRVRGAQHF. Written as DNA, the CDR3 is TGTGCCAGCAGCTTAGCGGACAGGGTTCGAGGGGCCCAGCATTTT.

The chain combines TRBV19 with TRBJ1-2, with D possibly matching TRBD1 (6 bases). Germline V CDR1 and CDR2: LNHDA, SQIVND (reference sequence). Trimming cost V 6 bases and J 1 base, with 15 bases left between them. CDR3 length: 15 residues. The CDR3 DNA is TGTGCCAGTAGCTTTACTGGACAGCTTAACTATGGCTACACCTTC. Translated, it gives CASSFTGQLNYGYTF.

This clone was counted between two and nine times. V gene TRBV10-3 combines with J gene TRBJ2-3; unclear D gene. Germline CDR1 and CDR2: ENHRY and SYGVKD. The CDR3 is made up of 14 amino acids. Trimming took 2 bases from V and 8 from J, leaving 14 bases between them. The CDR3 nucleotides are TGTGCCATCAGTGAGGGACCGCCCGTGGGTACGCAGTATTTT. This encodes CAISEGPPVGTQYF.

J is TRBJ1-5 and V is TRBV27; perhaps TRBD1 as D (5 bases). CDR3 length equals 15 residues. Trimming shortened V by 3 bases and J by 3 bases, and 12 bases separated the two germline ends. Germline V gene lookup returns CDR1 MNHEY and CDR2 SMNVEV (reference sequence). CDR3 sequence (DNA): TGTGCCAGCAGTTTCAGCAGGGATGACAATCAGCCCCAGCATTTT. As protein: CASSFSRDDNQPQHF.

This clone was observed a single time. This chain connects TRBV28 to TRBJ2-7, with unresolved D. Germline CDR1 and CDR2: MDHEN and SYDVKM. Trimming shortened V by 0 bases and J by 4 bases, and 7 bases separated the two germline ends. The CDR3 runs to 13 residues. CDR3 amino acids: CASSLWARYEQYF. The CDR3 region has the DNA TGTGCCAGCAGTTTATGGGCCCGATACGAGCAGTACTTC.

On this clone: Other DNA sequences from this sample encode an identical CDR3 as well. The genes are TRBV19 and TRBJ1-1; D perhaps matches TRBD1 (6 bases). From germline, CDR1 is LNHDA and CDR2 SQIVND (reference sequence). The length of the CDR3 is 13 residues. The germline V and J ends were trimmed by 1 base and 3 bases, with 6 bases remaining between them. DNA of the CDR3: TGTGCCAGTAGTATAGCAGGGGACACTGAAGCTTTCTTT. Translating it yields CASSIAGDTEAFF.

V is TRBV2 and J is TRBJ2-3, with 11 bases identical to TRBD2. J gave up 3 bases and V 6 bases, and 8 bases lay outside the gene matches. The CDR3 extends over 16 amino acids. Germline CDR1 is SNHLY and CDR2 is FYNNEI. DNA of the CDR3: TGTGCCAGCAGCGATCGTTCTAGCGGGAGGACAGATACGCAGTATTTT. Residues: CASSDRSSGRTDTQYF.

In DNA, the CDR3 is TGTGCCAGCAGCAAAACTAGCGGGAGGGCCTATGGCGGGGAGCTGTTTTTT. Protein product: CASSKTSGRAYGGELFF. The chain is built from TRBV11-1 and TRBJ2-2, with 13 bases that match TRBD2. V trimming: 5 bases; J trimming: 7 bases; junction bases outside the gene matches: 10. Germline V lookup: CDR1 SGHAT, CDR2 FQDESV (reference sequence). The CDR3 spans 17 residues.

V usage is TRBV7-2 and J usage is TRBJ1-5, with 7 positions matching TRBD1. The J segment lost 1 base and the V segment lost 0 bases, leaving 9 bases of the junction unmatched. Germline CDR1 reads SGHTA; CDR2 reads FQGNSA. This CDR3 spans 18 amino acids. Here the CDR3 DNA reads TGTGCCAGCAGCTTAGCGAACAGGGGTTCAAGCAGCAATCAGCCCCAGCATTTT. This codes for CASSLANRGSSSNQPQHF.

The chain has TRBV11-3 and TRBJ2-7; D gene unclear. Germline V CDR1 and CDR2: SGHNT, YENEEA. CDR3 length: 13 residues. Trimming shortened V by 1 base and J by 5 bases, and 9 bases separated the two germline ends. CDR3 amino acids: CASSLGPQNEQYF. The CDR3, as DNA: TGTGCCAGCAGCTTAGGCCCACAGAACGAGCAGTACTTC.

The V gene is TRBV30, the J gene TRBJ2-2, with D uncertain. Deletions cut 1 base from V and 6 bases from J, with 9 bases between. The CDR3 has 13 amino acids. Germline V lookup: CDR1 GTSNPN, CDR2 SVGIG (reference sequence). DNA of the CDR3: TGTGCCTGGAGTGGACCTCTCGCCGGGGAGCTGTTTTTT. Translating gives CAWSGPLAGELFF.

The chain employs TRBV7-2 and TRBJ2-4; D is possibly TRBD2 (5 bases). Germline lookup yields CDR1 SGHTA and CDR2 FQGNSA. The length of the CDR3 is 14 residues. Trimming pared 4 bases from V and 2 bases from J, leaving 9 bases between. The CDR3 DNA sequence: TGTGCCAGCAGCTCGAGGGTTTCCAAAAACATTCAGTACTTC. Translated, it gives CASSSRVSKNIQYF.

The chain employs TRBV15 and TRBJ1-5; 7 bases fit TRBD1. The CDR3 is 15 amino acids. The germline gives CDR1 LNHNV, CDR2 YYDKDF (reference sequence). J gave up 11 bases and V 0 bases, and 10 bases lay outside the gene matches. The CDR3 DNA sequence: TGTGCCACCAGCAGAGAGTTACAGGGGTTAGGATCCCAGCATTTT. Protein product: CATSRELQGLGSQHF.

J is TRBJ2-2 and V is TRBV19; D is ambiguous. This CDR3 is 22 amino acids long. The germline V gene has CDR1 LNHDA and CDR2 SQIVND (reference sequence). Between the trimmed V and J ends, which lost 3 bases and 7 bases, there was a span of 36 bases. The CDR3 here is CASSIGPTPRLAEGPVGGELFF. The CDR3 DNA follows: TGTGCCAGTAGTATTGGCCCTACTCCTCGGTTAGCTGAAGGGCCTGTAGGCGGGGAGCTGTTTTTT.